The 5 T cell receptor beta chains below all came from one sample that was sequenced in a study of T cells in Graves' hyperthyroidism and ophthalmopathy. RNA transcripts were the template for amplifying TCR beta CDR3 regions. First-round RT-PCR with HTBI primers amplified the TCR CDR3 region. TCRdb re-analysed the multiplex PCR reads in MiXCR, keeping a single row per CDR3 protein. The sample gives around 500,000 distinct CDR3 sequences, approximately 15% of which show up once; about 17% is in the top ten. Input material: blood. The receptors originated from a woman aged 18-35 years with Graves' hyperthyroidism.

This clonotype has at least ten counts. The chain carries TRBV7-3 and TRBJ1-2; possibly TRBD1 for D (5 bases). The CDR3 runs to 17 residues. From germline, CDR1 is SGHTA and CDR2 FQGTGA. The V end lost 1 base, the J end lost 1 base, and 16 bases lay between the germline ends. The CDR3 loop reads CASSLNPPGGNNYGYTF. DNA of the CDR3: TGTGCCAGCAGCTTAAACCCGCCGGGGGGGAATAACTATGGCTACACCTTC.

This clonotype has a count of ten or more. The rearrangement joins TRBV5-8 to TRBJ2-5; TRBD2 matches at 9 bases. CDR3 length: 16 amino acids. Trimming removed 0 bases from V and 0 bases from J; junction bases left unmatched: 3. Germline V CDR1 and CDR2: SGHTS, YDEGEE. The CDR3 spells CASSLVAGEDQETQYF. CDR3 nucleotide sequence: TGTGCCAGCAGCTTGGTAGCGGGAGAGGACCAAGAGACCCAGTACTTC. Complete variable domain (other parts from reference TRBV5-8 and TRBJ2-5): EAGVTQSPTHLIKTRGQQATLRCSPISGHTSVYWYQQALGLGLQFLLWYDEGEERNRGNFPPRFSGRQFPNYSSELNVNALELEDSALYLCASSLVAGEDQETQYFGPGTRLLVL.

The sample holds many counts of this clonotype. J is TRBJ2-3 and V is TRBV27, with 14 positions matching TRBD2. Per germline, CDR1 MNHEY and CDR2 SMNVEV (reference sequence). The CDR3 is made up of 19 amino acids. V lost 5 bases, J lost 1 base, and 11 bases stayed unmatched. The CDR3 region has the DNA TGTGCCAGCAGTCCCGGGACTAGCGGGAGATCAACCCGCACAGATACGCAGTATTTT. Amino acid sequence: CASSPGTSGRSTRTDTQYF.

This clonotype was picked up many times. This chain links TRBV7-3 with TRBJ2-1; TRBD2 aligns across 9 bases. The V gene's germline CDR1 is SGHTA and CDR2 FQGTGA. This CDR3 is built from 16 residues. The J segment lost 2 bases and the V segment lost 5 bases, leaving 7 bases of the junction unmatched. DNA of the CDR3: TGTGCCAGCAGCCCTGTAGCGGGGGTTGCCTACAATGAGCAGTTCTTC. It translates to CASSPVAGVAYNEQFF.

This clonotype turned up a few times. V usage is TRBV10-3 and J usage is TRBJ2-2; a possible D gene is TRBD2 (6 bases). Trimming took 3 bases from V and 5 from J, leaving 13 bases between them. The CDR3 runs to 15 residues. Germline CDR1 is ENHRY and CDR2 is SYGVKD. The CDR3 spells CAISDSRLGTGELFF. CDR3 DNA sequence: TGTGCCATCAGTGACTCCCGACTAGGAACCGGGGAGCTGTTTTTT.